Following are 21 T cell receptor beta chains from one sample sequenced in a study of blood T cell repertoires in COVID-19. Clones were read by immunoSEQ multiplex PCR, and TCRdb kept only the in-frame ones, dropping some. Of 150,000 or so clones listed, roughly nine tenths were seen once; the top ten hold roughly 13%. Sequenced material: peripheral blood. Source of these receptors: a man in his late teens or twenties with COVID-19, enrolled during active disease.

The rearrangement uses TRBV2 and TRBJ2-5; tentatively, D is TRBD1 (6 bases). This CDR3 is 16 amino acids long. The V gene's germline CDR1 is SNHLY and CDR2 FYNNEI. The V and J ends lost 6 bases and 2 bases respectively, with 19 bases between them. This chain's CDR3 is CASSPPGHPSQETQYF. CDR3 coding DNA: TGTGCCAGCAGCCCACCGGGACACCCGTCTCAAGAGACCCAGTACTTC.

DNA of the CDR3: TGCGCCAGCAGCTTGGCCCAACAATCCGGCACAGATACGCAGTATTTT. It yields the protein CASSLAQQSGTDTQYF. The chain recombines TRBV5-1 with TRBJ2-3; no firm D call. The CDR3 spans 16 residues. Germline V lookup: CDR1 SGHRS, CDR2 YFSETQ. The germline V and J ends were trimmed by 0 bases and 1 base, with 12 bases remaining between them.

J is TRBJ2-6 and V is TRBV13; D gene uncertain. The length of the CDR3 is 16 residues. Per the germline V gene, CDR1 is PRHDT and CDR2 is FYEKMQ (reference sequence). V shed 3 bases and J shed 0 bases, with 9 bases lying between them. The DNA of the CDR3 is TGTGCCAGCAGCTTTCGTGTTCTCTCTGGGGCCAACGTCCTGACTTTC. As protein: CASSFRVLSGANVLTF.

This chain links TRBV25-1 with TRBJ2-7, with TRBD1 as a possible D gene (5 bases). Germline V lookup: CDR1 MGHDK, CDR2 SYGVNS. Between the trimmed V and J ends, which lost 3 bases and 3 bases, there was a span of 9 bases. The CDR3 spans 13 residues. CDR3 sequence (DNA): TGTGCCAGCAGTGAGGCAGGGCACTACGAGCAGTACTTC. Amino acid sequence: CASSEAGHYEQYF.

The chain is built from TRBV9 and TRBJ2-2, with 9 bases aligning to TRBD1. The CDR3 is 17 residues long. The V gene end was trimmed by 4 bases and the J gene end by 6 bases; junction bases not matched to a gene: 13. The germline V gene encodes CDR1 SGDLS and CDR2 YYNGEE. CDR3 region: CASSPRGTGIFAGELFF. The CDR3, as DNA: TGTGCCAGCAGCCCAAGAGGGACAGGGATCTTTGCCGGGGAGCTGTTTTTT. The full variable domain, completed using reference TRBV9 and TRBJ2-2, is DSGVTQTPKHLITATGQRVTLRCSPRSGDLSVYWYQQSLDQGLQFLIQYYNGEERAKGNILERFSAQQFPDLHSELNLSSLELGDSALYFCASSPRGTGIFAGELFFGEGSRLTVL.

As regards this clone: Distinct nucleotide sequences in the sample also encode this CDR3. The chain carries TRBV28 and TRBJ2-7; 12 bases line up with TRBD2. V was pared by 8 bases and J by 2 bases, with 1 base of the junction left unmatched. This CDR3 has 13 residues. In germline, CDR1 is MDHEN, CDR2 SYDVKM. CDR3 DNA: TGTGCCAGCCGGACTAGCGGGGCCTACGAGCAGTACTTC. It is translated as CASRTSGAYEQYF.

Notes on this clone: The sample has other DNA sequences that encode this CDR3 too. The chain combines TRBV5-4 with TRBJ2-3, with 10 bases identical to TRBD2. The junction had 3 bases not matched to a gene; V was cut back by 4 bases and J by 1 base. Germline V lookup: CDR1 SGHNT, CDR2 YYREEE (reference sequence). The CDR3 contains 15 residues. CDR3 in DNA: TGTGCCAGCAGCCTCGGACTAGCGGGCACAGATACGCAGTATTTT. Its translation: CASSLGLAGTDTQYF.

The chain combines TRBV9 with TRBJ2-5; 7 bases align to TRBD2. The CDR3 sequence is 17 residues long. Germline V lookup: CDR1 SGDLS, CDR2 YYNGEE. Losses at the gene ends were 5 bases for V and 0 bases for J; bases not matched to a gene: 13. The CDR3 region is CASRGDHGEGYQETQYF. DNA for the CDR3: TGTGCCAGCAGGGGGGACCACGGGGAGGGTTACCAAGAGACCCAGTACTTC.

The CDR3 coding sequence is TGTGCCATCACCCCGGGGGGGGTCAATGAGCAGTTCTTC. This translates into CAITPGGVNEQFF. The J gene is TRBJ2-1, the V gene TRBV10-3; 8 nucleotides line up with TRBD2. CDR1 and CDR2 from the germline V gene are ENHRY and SYGVKD. The CDR3 totals 13 residues. Trimming at V came to 7 bases and at J to 6 bases, leaving 5 bases not matched to a gene.

V gene TRBV6-1 combines with J gene TRBJ1-1, with a weak D call TRBD1 (5 bases). This CDR3 spans 15 amino acids. Germline CDR1 reads MNHNS; CDR2 reads SASEGT. Trimming shortened V by 0 bases and J by 5 bases, and 13 bases separated the two germline ends. CDR3: CASSEAFQGRTEAFF. The CDR3 DNA is TGTGCCAGCAGTGAAGCTTTCCAGGGAAGGACTGAAGCTTTCTTT.

The chain is built from TRBV24-1 and TRBJ1-5, with 10 positions matching TRBD1. CDR3 length: 17 amino acids. V lost 3 bases, J lost 0 bases, and 4 bases stayed unmatched. In germline, CDR1 is KGHDR, CDR2 SFDVKD. CDR3 loop: CATSDAGTGVSNQPQHF. The CDR3 DNA sequence: TGTGCCACCAGTGATGCCGGGACAGGGGTTAGCAATCAGCCCCAGCATTTT.

The chain employs TRBV28 and TRBJ1-6, with TRBD1 matching over 9 bases. V lost 1 base and J lost 10; bases outside the gene matches: 5. CDR1 MDHEN and CDR2 SYDVKM come from the germline V gene. This CDR3 region has 15 residues. DNA for the CDR3: TGTGCCAGCAGTTTATCTGGGACAGGGAGATCACCCCTCCACTTT. It yields the protein CASSLSGTGRSPLHF.

The table lists this clone with a count of one. The chain joins TRBV21-1 to TRBJ1-2; TRBD1 was called by the table and not checked on the DNA. TRBV21-1 is designated a pseudogene. The CDR3 consists of 17 residues. In DNA form, the CDR3 reads TGTGCCAGCAGCGGACGGCTCGGACAGGCGACTAAGTATGGCTACACCTTC. It translates to CASSGRLGQATKYGYTF.

The chain joins TRBV13 to TRBJ2-1; D unresolved. Germline CDR1 reads PRHDT; CDR2 reads FYEKMQ (reference sequence). V lost 6 bases to trimming and J lost 2 bases, with 5 bases between them. The CDR3 is 12 amino acids. The CDR3, as DNA: TGTGCCAGCAGTACAGCCTACAATGAGCAGTTCTTC. This sequence encodes CASSTAYNEQFF. Filled out from reference TRBV13 and TRBJ2-1, the complete variable domain reads AAGVIQSPRHLIKEKRETATLKCYPIPRHDTVYWYQQGPGQDPQFLISFYEKMQSDKGSIPDRFSAQQFSDYHSELNMSSLELGDSALYFCASSTAYNEQFFGPGTRLTVL.

The genes are TRBV9 and TRBJ1-2; tentatively, D is TRBD1 (5 bases). The CDR3 is 17 amino acids. Per germline, CDR1 SGDLS and CDR2 YYNGEE. V was trimmed by 3 bases and J by 0 bases, leaving 18 bases between them. The CDR3 DNA is TGTGCCAGCAGCGAAAACCCGGGGGTCCCAACTAACTATGGCTACACCTTC. Amino acid sequence: CASSENPGVPTNYGYTF. Looking up the rest from reference TRBV9 and TRBJ1-2 gives the full variable domain: DSGVTQTPKHLITATGQRVTLRCSPRSGDLSVYWYQQSLDQGLQFLIQYYNGEERAKGNILERFSAQQFPDLHSELNLSSLELGDSALYFCASSENPGVPTNYGYTFGSGTRLTVV.

V gene TRBV28 combines with J gene TRBJ1-2; D is possibly TRBD1 (6 bases). V lost 9 bases, J lost 5 bases, and 19 bases lay in between. Germline-derived CDR1 and CDR2 are MDHEN and SYDVKM. CDR3 length: 14 residues. The CDR3: CASNRDNSAYGYTF. The CDR3 DNA reads TGTGCCAGTAATCGGGACAATTCAGCTTATGGCTACACCTTC.

This clone occurred a few times. The chain links TRBV6-5 to TRBJ2-2, with D perhaps TRBD2 (5 bases). CDR1 and CDR2 from the germline V gene are MNHEY and SVGAGI. CDR3 size: 15 residues. V lost 0 bases, J lost 7 bases, and 12 bases lay in between. This chain's CDR3 is CASSYSIASSGELFF. CDR3 DNA sequence: TGTGCCAGCAGTTACTCGATAGCTAGCAGCGGGGAGCTGTTTTTT.

CDR3 nucleotides: TGTGCCAGCAGCTTAGATCATCGAGGGACAGGGGAGGGCAATCAGCCCCAGCATTTT. Protein: CASSLDHRGTGEGNQPQHF. The V gene is TRBV11-2, the J gene TRBJ1-5, with 10 bases that match TRBD1. CDR1 is SGHAT, CDR2 FQNNGV, per germline. Germline trimming cut 0 bases from V and 2 bases from J; bases unmatched to any gene: 10. This CDR3 is 19 amino acids long.

The chain links TRBV20-1 to TRBJ2-7; a possible D gene is TRBD2 (5 bases). Germline-derived CDR1 and CDR2 are DFQATT and SNEGSKA (reference sequence). The CDR3 covers 10 residues. Trimming stripped 6 bases from V and 7 bases from J, with 10 bases between. The CDR3 coding sequence is TGCAGTGCCATCAAGCGGGAGCAGTACTTC. Translating gives CSAIKREQYF.

This chain links TRBV6-2 or TRBV6-3 with TRBJ2-1, with 8 positions matching TRBD2. The germline CDR1 and CDR2 sequences are MNHEY and SVGEGT. The CDR3 consists of 18 residues. V was pared by 0 bases and J by 9 bases, with 16 bases of the junction left unmatched. CDR3 region: CASSYSKRVPGLGFEQFF. The CDR3 nucleotides read TGTGCCAGCAGTTACTCGAAGCGCGTCCCGGGACTAGGGTTTGAGCAGTTCTTC.

The V and J genes are TRBV29-1 and TRBJ2-7; TRBD2 might be the D (5 bases). Per the germline V gene, CDR1 is SQVTM and CDR2 is ANQGSEA. V lost 4 bases, J lost 2 bases, and 9 bases lay in between. The CDR3 length is 12 residues. The CDR3 is CSVVRDAYEQYF. The CDR3 DNA is TGCAGCGTTGTGAGGGATGCCTACGAGCAGTACTTC.